This T cell receptor beta chain is from a study of cytomegalovirus exposure and HLA in healthy donors. Study observations and caveats: In a later analysis, specific HLA alleles were associated with approximately 16,000 TCR beta sequences at a 0.05 false discovery rate. Available immune exposure information covered CMV serostatus only. Productive status was seen about 90% or about 30% of the time for most TCR beta V segments in an earlier analysis. Specific recognition of CMV antigens was confirmed in vitro for a few chains (all CMV-associated).

Vbeta (60) and Jbeta (13) primers were used in the PCR. Sequencing was performed with immunoSEQ multiplex PCR; in TCRdb, only in-frame clones are kept and a portion is missing. The repertoire holds some 170,000 clones, roughly 80% seen once, with 4.9% in the top ten. Only one count was recorded for this clone. Its specificity is not known. The germline V and J ends were trimmed by 4 bases and 3 bases, with 15 bases remaining between them. Per germline, CDR1 SEHNR and CDR2 FQNEAQ (reference sequence). The length of the CDR3 is 15 residues. The chain employs TRBV7-9 and TRBJ1-2, with TRBD1 as a possible D gene (6 bases). The source is a woman in her late teens or twenties in good health and CMV-seropositive. Material: PBMCs. The CDR3 nucleotides are TGTGCCAGCAGCTCCACCGGGGGGGCACACTATGGCTACACCTTC. The encoded protein is CASSSTGGAHYGYTF.